Below, 23 T cell receptor beta chains from the same sample are listed, as sequenced in a study of T cell responses to AZD1222 COVID-19 vaccine. Produced via immunoSEQ multiplex PCR; TCRdb's table is partial and in-frame only. The table lists 95,000 to 150,000 clones, approximately 85% of them singletons. The sequences come from peripheral blood, collected on day 0 of AZD1222 vaccination. The origin of the receptors is an adult in good health.

This clone was counted only a few times. This chain connects TRBV23-1 to TRBJ2-7; 7 bases are a match to TRBD1. TRBV23-1 is identified as an open reading frame with a role that is uncertain. The junction had 8 bases not matched to a gene; V was cut back by 9 bases and J by 3 bases. The CDR3 has 13 residues. This CDR3 reads CARGQCFDYEQYF. CDR3 nucleotide sequence: TGCGCCAGGGGACAGTGCTTCGACTACGAGCAGTACTTC.

The J gene is TRBJ2-2, the V gene TRBV6-2 or TRBV6-3; 7 bases line up with TRBD1. The germline gives CDR1 MNHEY, CDR2 SVGEGT. Unmatched junction bases numbered 11, after V lost 6 bases and J lost 1 base. The CDR3 totals 17 residues. The CDR3 bases are TGTGCCAGCAGCCTATCACAGGGGCCGGTGAACACCGGGGAGCTGTTTTTT. Its protein product is CASSLSQGPVNTGELFF.

This chain joins TRBV20-1 and TRBJ1-6; 7 nucleotides match TRBD1. CDR1 DFQATT and CDR2 SNEGSKA come from the germline V gene (reference sequence). CDR3 length: 14 residues. The V segment lost 3 bases and the J segment 10 bases; nucleotides outside the gene matches: 9. Here the CDR3 DNA reads TGCAGTGCTAGTAGGCAGGGGGTCGGCTCACCCCTCCACTTT. Amino acids: CSASRQGVGSPLHF.

The CDR3: CASSLLGGRAETQYF. In nucleotides, the CDR3 is TGTGCCAGCAGCTTGTTGGGGGGACGGGCCGAGACCCAGTACTTC. This sequence joins TRBV7-2 and TRBJ2-5; D is possibly TRBD2 (6 bases). The CDR3 runs 15 residues. The V gene's germline CDR1 is SGHTA and CDR2 FQGNSA. Trimming removed 3 bases at V and 5 bases at J, with 16 bases between.

V gene TRBV2 combines with J gene TRBJ1-4, with D uncertain. Looked up from germline, CDR1 is SNHLY and CDR2 is FYNNEI. The CDR3 has 14 amino acids. With 3 bases removed from V and 2 bases from J, the gap between germline ends came to 7 bases. Here the CDR3 reads CASSEGLTNEKLFF. CDR3 sequence (DNA): TGTGCCAGCAGTGAGGGGTTGACTAATGAAAAACTGTTTTTT.

This chain links TRBV4-3 with TRBJ1-2; unclear D gene. V lost 0 bases and J lost 4, with 9 bases in between. Per germline, CDR1 LGHNA and CDR2 YSLEER. The CDR3 totals 14 residues. CDR3 nucleotides: TGCGCCAGCAGCCAAGATTTAGCGGGCTATGGCTACACCTTC. As protein: CASSQDLAGYGYTF.

This clone was seen more than once but under ten times. The genes are TRBV25-1 and TRBJ1-1; D is undetermined. The CDR3 contains 13 residues. V was cut by 8 bases and J by 0 bases, with 10 bases left in between. Germline loops: CDR1 MGHDK, CDR2 SYGVNS. For the CDR3, the DNA is TGTGCCAGCGGGCAGTCGGTGAACACTGAAGCTTTCTTT. This translates into CASGQSVNTEAFF.

J is TRBJ2-5 and V is TRBV5-1, with no clear D. The germline V and J ends were trimmed by 1 base and 3 bases, with 7 bases remaining between them. CDR3 size: 13 residues. Germline V gene data show CDR1 as SGHRS and CDR2 as YFSETQ. The CDR3 DNA reads as TGCGCCAGCAGCTTGTTGGGGAAAGAGACCCAGTACTTC. Translation: CASSLLGKETQYF. The full variable domain, its missing parts supplied by reference TRBV5-1 and TRBJ2-5, is KAGVTQTPRYLIKTRGQQVTLSCSPISGHRSVSWYQQTPGQGLQFLFEYFSETQRNKGNFPGRFSGRQFSNSRSEMNVSTLELGDSALYLCASSLLGKETQYFGPGTRLLVL.

This clone showed up just once. This chain connects TRBV27 to TRBJ1-5, with D unresolved. This CDR3 comprises 12 residues. V dropped 5 bases and J dropped 3 bases, with 5 bases sitting between them. Germline CDR1 is MNHEY and CDR2 is SMNVEV (reference sequence). This CDR3 is CASSPHNQPQHF. CDR3 bases: TGTGCCAGCAGTCCTCACAATCAGCCCCAGCATTTT.

This clone turned up a few times. The chain couples TRBV15 to TRBJ1-3, with unresolved D. Germline V gene data show CDR1 as LNHNV and CDR2 as YYDKDF (reference sequence). Trimming removed 4 bases from V and 4 bases from J, with 8 bases in between. CDR3 length equals 13 residues. CDR3 protein: CATSTSGGNTIYF. The CDR3 DNA reads as TGTGCCACCAGCACTTCGGGGGGAAACACCATATATTTT.

V is TRBV7-9 and J is TRBJ2-3, with 9 nucleotides matching TRBD2. Losses at the gene ends were 9 bases for V and 3 bases for J; bases not matched to a gene: 7. CDR3 length equals 14 residues. Germline V gene data show CDR1 as SEHNR and CDR2 as FQNEAQ (reference sequence). CDR3 nucleotides: TGTGCCAGTCGCGGGGGGGCCTGGACAGATACGCAGTATTTT. This sequence encodes CASRGGAWTDTQYF.

The chain couples TRBV5-1 to TRBJ2-2; possible D gene TRBD2, 6 bases. CDR1 is SGHRS, CDR2 YFSETQ, per germline. The ends were cut back, 2 bases at V and 7 bases at J, with 9 bases in the middle. The CDR3 loop spans 13 amino acids. The CDR3 coding sequence is TGCGCCAGCAGCTTAGCGGGTGGCGGGGAGCTGTTTTTT. It yields the protein CASSLAGGGELFF.

CDR3 residues: CASTPTGGSSYEQYF. CDR3 sequence (DNA): TGTGCCAGCACTCCAACAGGGGGCTCTTCCTACGAGCAGTACTTC. This chain links TRBV27 with TRBJ2-7; TRBD1 agrees at 9 bases. Germline V gene data show CDR1 as MNHEY and CDR2 as SMNVEV (reference sequence). This CDR3 is 15 amino acids long. Losses at the gene ends were 7 bases for V and 1 base for J; bases not matched to a gene: 8.

This clone was picked up a small number of times. V is TRBV12-5 and J is TRBJ2-1; D is unresolved. The CDR3 has 12 residues. Germline V CDR1 and CDR2: LGHNT, FRNRAP. Trimming stripped 2 bases from V and 6 bases from J, with 5 bases between. The CDR3 reads CASGLTTNEQFF. CDR3 DNA: TGTGCTAGTGGTTTGACCACCAATGAGCAGTTCTTC.

A single count supports this clone. The CDR3 sequence is CASSYSGVGNSYEQYF. CDR3 DNA: TGTGCCAGCAGTTACTCGGGGGTGGGGAACTCCTACGAGCAGTACTTC. The chain carries TRBV6-2 or TRBV6-3 and TRBJ2-7; either TRBD1 or TRBD2 may fit D (5 bases each). This CDR3 spans 16 amino acids. V lost 0 bases and J 0 bases, leaving 12 bases between the germline ends. Germline lookup yields CDR1 MNHEY and CDR2 SVGEGT.

The chain combines TRBV28 with TRBJ1-3; weak D call: TRBD1 (6 bases). V was shortened by 4 bases and J by 4 bases, with 8 bases between the two germline ends. Germline CDR1 MDHEN, CDR2 SYDVKM. This CDR3 is 13 amino acids long. CDR3: CASSWGQGNTIYF. The CDR3 DNA is TGTGCCAGCAGTTGGGGGCAAGGAAACACCATATATTTT.

There are a few counts of this clone. CDR3 region: CASSIQGRNTEAFF. CDR3 sequence (DNA): TGTGCCAGCTCAATACAGGGAAGGAACACTGAAGCTTTCTTT. V is TRBV18 and J is TRBJ1-1; D is possibly TRBD1 (6 bases). This CDR3 spans 14 amino acids. Germline assignment: CDR1 KGHSH and CDR2 LQKENI. V dropped 5 bases and J dropped 1 base, with 11 bases sitting between them. Combining the CDR3 with reference TRBV18 and TRBJ1-1 gives the whole variable domain NAGVMQNPRHLVRRRGQEARLRCSPMKGHSHVYWYRQLPEEGLKFMVYLQKENIIDESGMPKERFSAEFPKEGPSILRIQQVVRGDSAAYFCASSIQGRNTEAFFGQGTRLTVV.

The rearrangement uses TRBV7-2 and TRBJ1-2; unclear D gene. CDR3 length: 14 residues. Germline loops: CDR1 SGHTA, CDR2 FQGNSA. V lost 2 bases and J lost 6, with 13 bases in between. CDR3 sequence: CASSLLPAADGYTF. The CDR3 DNA reads as TGTGCCAGCAGCTTATTACCTGCGGCAGATGGCTACACCTTC.

Comment on this clone: Distinct nucleotide sequences in the sample also encode this CDR3. This chain uses TRBV5-1 with TRBJ1-1; no definite D call. Germline values: CDR1 SGHRS, CDR2 YFSETQ. Trimming pared 0 bases from V and 4 bases from J, leaving 7 bases between. The CDR3 runs to 13 residues. The CDR3 DNA follows: TGCGCCAGCAGCTTGGGGACTGGCACTGAAGCTTTCTTT. Translation gives CASSLGTGTEAFF.

The sample holds one count of this clone. This rearrangement joins TRBV6-5 to TRBJ1-6; D uncertain. V gave up 0 bases and J gave up 7 bases, with 10 bases separating them. Germline V gives CDR1 MNHEY, CDR2 SVGAGI. This CDR3 region has 15 residues. The CDR3, as DNA: TGTGCCAGCAGTTACTCGACCCCGGTGAATTCACCCCTCCACTTT. This gives the protein CASSYSTPVNSPLHF.

The chain has TRBV6-1 and TRBJ1-5, with no clear D. V was pared by 0 bases and J by 3 bases, with 12 bases between. This CDR3 has 16 amino acids. The germline V gene encodes CDR1 MNHNS and CDR2 SASEGT. The CDR3 region has the DNA TGTGCCAGCAGTGAAGCATGGGAGGGTTACAATCAGCCCCAGCATTTT. Encoded protein: CASSEAWEGYNQPQHF.

The V gene is TRBV6-5, the J gene TRBJ2-2; tentative D call: TRBD2 (6 bases). Per germline, CDR1 MNHEY and CDR2 SVGAGI. Trimming cost V 8 bases and J 4 bases, with 11 bases left between them. The CDR3 runs 13 residues. CDR3 loop: CASWRGGTGELFF. The CDR3 coding sequence is TGTGCCAGCTGGAGGGGTGGCACCGGGGAGCTGTTTTTT.

The gene calls are TRBV3-1 (or the pseudogene TRBV3-2) and TRBJ2-7, with D tentatively TRBD2 (5 bases). The CDR3 has 15 amino acids. The germline V gene has CDR1 LGHDT and CDR2 YNNKEL (reference sequence). V dropped 0 bases and J dropped 5 bases, with 14 bases sitting between them. CDR3 residues: CASSQELGPLDEQYF. The CDR3 DNA is TGTGCCAGCAGCCAAGAACTAGGGCCCCTGGACGAGCAGTACTTC.